This T cell receptor (beta chain) was sequenced in a study of T cell repertoires in cytomegalovirus infection. General observations from the study: The response measured ex vivo was dominated by TCR beta clonotypes (HLA-C-restricted and CMV-specific).

TCRdb passed the reads through MiXCR, listing each CDR3 protein once. The sample gives roughly 100,000 distinct CDR3 sequences, roughly 39% of which show up once; 74% is in the top ten. As for this clonotype: Its antigen is as yet unknown.

The CDR3 is made up of 16 amino acids. V lost 1 base, J lost 8 bases, and 9 bases stayed unmatched. Per the germline V gene, CDR1 is MNHEY and CDR2 is SVGAGI. This specimen consisted of CD8+ T cells from cultured PBMCs, obtained from culture after CMV antigen stimulation. The chain joins TRBV6-5 to TRBJ2-1; 9 nucleotides agree with TRBD1. This clonotype was obtained from a human donor in good health (CMV status not recorded). Some clones in this sample may be carry-over from other donors' samples. CDR3: CASSYLGTGIGDEQFF. As DNA, the CDR3 is TGTGCCAGCAGTTACTTGGGGACAGGGATAGGGGATGAGCAGTTCTTC.